The rows below give T cell receptor beta chains drawn from one sample of a study of shared T cell receptors in the human thymus. Profiled with immunoSEQ multiplex PCR; TCRdb holds only in-frame clones, not every one. The profile shows 450,000 to 650,000 clones, approximately 78% of them singletons. This same sample was also part of a study on human thymus T cells.

The sequenced material came from thymocytes. These receptors were obtained from a boy under three years old with a congenital heart defect. Each CDR3 is given with its conserved first and last residue. D genes are given only for firm matches. For some rows the clone size is stated as once, few or many, or as a class when expanded; others skip it.

15,.,TRBJ2-7,TRBV6-5,.,CASSYLGPEAYEQYF,TGTGCCAGCAGTTATTTAGGCCCGGAGGCCTACGAGCAGTACTTC
15,.,TRBJ2-6,TRBV18,TRBD2,CAAQREGLGANVLTF,TGTGCGGCGCAGCGGGAGGGCCTTGGGGCCAACGTCCTGACTTTC
16,.,TRBJ2-5,TRBV16,.,CASSQSIRPHWETQYF,TGTGCCAGCAGCCAATCGATTCGCCCTCACTGGGAGACCCAGTACTTC
11,.,TRBJ1-1,TRBV6-5,.,CASIGGAEAFF,TGTGCCAGCATCGGAGGAGCTGAAGCTTTCTTT
15,few,TRBJ1-1,TRBV19,TRBD1,CASSPGGQGATEAFF,TGTGCCAGTAGTCCCGGGGGGCAGGGGGCCACTGAAGCTTTCTTT
15,.,TRBJ1-1,TRBV6-5,.,CASSPYYTGNTEAFF,TGTGCCAGCAGCCCCTACTATACAGGGAACACTGAAGCTTTCTTT
15,.,TRBJ1-2,TRBV5-6,.,CASSLLRTGFDGYTF,TGTGCCAGCAGCTTGCTCCGAACAGGGTTCGATGGCTACACCTTC
13,.,TRBJ2-7,TRBV28,TRBD1,CASRGQGAYEQYF,TGTGCCAGCAGGGGACAGGGGGCTTACGAGCAGTACTTC
15,.,TRBJ1-6,TRBV6-4,TRBD1,CASSDEGQGKSPLHF,TGTGCCAGCAGTGACGAGGGACAGGGGAAATCACCCCTCCACTTT
15,.,TRBJ1-3,TRBV15,TRBD1,CATSGPGQGGNTIYF,TGTGCCACCAGCGGACCCGGACAGGGAGGAAACACCATATATTTT
13,few,TRBJ2-5,TRBV14,.,CASSPGQQETQYF,TGTGCCAGCAGCCCAGGACAGCAAGAGACCCAGTACTTC
15,.,TRBJ2-7,TRBV6-5,.,CASRGQRGSSYEQYF,TGTGCCAGCAGGGGCCAACGGGGGAGCTCCTACGAGCAGTACTTC
15,.,TRBJ1-3,TRBV7-9,.,CASSPRGGKGDTIYF,TGTGCCAGCAGCCCGCGGGGGGGGAAGGGAGACACCATATATTTT
14,few,TRBJ1-2,TRBV5-6,.,CASSAQGSPDGYTF,TGTGCCAGCAGCGCCCAGGGGTCGCCGGATGGCTACACCTTC
16,few,TRBJ2-1,TRBV4-1,.,CASSLTGKHHTNEQFF,TGCGCCAGCAGCCTAACCGGGAAACACCACACCAATGAGCAGTTCTTC
13,.,TRBJ1-1,TRBV14,.,CASSHETDTEAFF,TGTGCCAGCAGCCATGAGACAGACACTGAAGCTTTCTTT
19,.,TRBJ2-3,TRBV2,TRBD1,CASSLRDRERRDGTDTQYF,TGTGCCAGCAGTCTCCGGGACAGGGAGAGAAGGGATGGCACAGATACGCAGTATTTT
16,.,TRBJ1-2,TRBV15,.,CATSRALRGRYYGYTF,TGTGCCACCAGCAGAGCCTTAAGGGGCCGTTACTATGGCTACACCTTC
17,.,TRBJ2-5,TRBV2,TRBD2,CASSVVASGSEEETQYF,TGTGCCAGCAGTGTGGTGGCTAGCGGGAGTGAGGAAGAGACCCAGTACTTC
15,.,TRBJ2-5,TRBV19,.,CASSIRGLHQETQYF,TGTGCCAGTAGTATTAGGGGTCTGCACCAAGAGACCCAGTACTTC
14,once,TRBJ2-1,TRBV5-3,TRBD2,CACGMGGAYNEQFF,TGTGCCTGCGGTATGGGGGGGGCCTACAATGAGCAGTTCTTC
15,.,TRBJ2-7,TRBV5-1,TRBD2,CASSLNSGPSYEQYF,TGCGCCAGCAGCTTAAATAGCGGGCCCTCCTACGAGCAGTACTTC